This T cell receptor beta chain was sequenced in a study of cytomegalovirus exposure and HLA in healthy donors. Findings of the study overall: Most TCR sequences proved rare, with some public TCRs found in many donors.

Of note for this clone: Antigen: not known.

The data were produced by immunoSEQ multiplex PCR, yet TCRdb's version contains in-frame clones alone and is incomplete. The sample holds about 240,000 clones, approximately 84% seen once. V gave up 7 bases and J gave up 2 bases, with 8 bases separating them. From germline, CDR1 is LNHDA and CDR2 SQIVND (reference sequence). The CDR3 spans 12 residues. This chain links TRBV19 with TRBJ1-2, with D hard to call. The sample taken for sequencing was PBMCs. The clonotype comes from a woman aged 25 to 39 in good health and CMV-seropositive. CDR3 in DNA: TGTGCCAGTACGACTCTCAACTATGGCTACACCTTC. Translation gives CASTTLNYGYTF.